The clone carrying this T cell receptor (beta chain) appeared many times. What it binds is unknown. The data stem from a study of T cell repertoires in cytomegalovirus infection. The overall study: Signatures in public TCR beta sequences pointed to both CMV infection and matching HLA type. Regarding the study as a whole: Dominant in the ex vivo response were TCR beta clonotypes restricted by HLA-C and specific for CMV. CMV carriers having the relevant HLA were flagged by cumulative public TCR beta family frequency.

TCRdb re-called the reads through MiXCR, storing one row per CDR3 protein. Of about 740,000 distinct CDR3 sequences in the sample, roughly 36% are singletons; the top ten hold around 3%. Germline V gene data show CDR1 as SGHTA and CDR2 as FQGNSA. The CDR3 length is 15 residues. V gave up 4 bases and J gave up 1 base; unmatched junction bases: 3. This receptor was taken from a human donor in good health (CMV status not recorded). Some clones in this sample may be carry-over from other donors' samples. V is TRBV7-2 and J is TRBJ2-1, with TRBD2 identical over 8 bases. Sequenced sample: PBMCs. The CDR3 spells CASSSQRESYNEQFF. DNA for the CDR3: TGTGCCAGCAGCTCCCAGCGGGAGTCCTACAATGAGCAGTTCTTC. The full variable domain, in which reference TRBV7-2 and TRBJ2-1 provide the parts outside the CDR3, is GAGVSQSPSNKVTEKGKDVELRCDPISGHTALYWYRQSLGQGLEFLIYFQGNSAPDKSGLPSDRFSAERTGGSVSTLTIQRTQQEDSAVYLCASSSQRESYNEQFFGPGTRLTVL.